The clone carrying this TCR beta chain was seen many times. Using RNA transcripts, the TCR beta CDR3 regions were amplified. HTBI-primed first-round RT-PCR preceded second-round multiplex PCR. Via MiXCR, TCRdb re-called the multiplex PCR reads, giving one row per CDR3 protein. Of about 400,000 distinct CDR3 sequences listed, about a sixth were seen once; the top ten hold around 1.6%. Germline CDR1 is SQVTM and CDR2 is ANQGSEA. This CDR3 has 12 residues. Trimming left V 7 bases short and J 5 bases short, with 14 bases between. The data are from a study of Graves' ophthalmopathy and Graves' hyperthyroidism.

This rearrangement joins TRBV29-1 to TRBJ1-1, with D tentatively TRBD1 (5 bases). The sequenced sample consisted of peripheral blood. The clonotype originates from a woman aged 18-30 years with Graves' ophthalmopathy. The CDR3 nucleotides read TGCAGCGGCTCCTCGGGGGGGACTGAAGCTTTCTTT. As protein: CSGSSGGTEAFF. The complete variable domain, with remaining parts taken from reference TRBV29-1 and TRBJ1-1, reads SAVISQKPSRDICQRGTSLTIQCQVDSQVTMMFWYRQQPGQSLTLIATANQGSEATYESGFVIDKFPISRPNLTFSTLTVSNMSPEDSSIYLCSGSSGGTEAFFGQGTRLTVV.